The present T cell receptor beta chain was sequenced within a study of T cells in localized non-small cell lung cancer. The germline V gene has CDR1 LNHNV and CDR2 YYDKDF (reference sequence). Trimming removed 0 bases from V and 6 bases from J, with 15 bases in between. This CDR3 region has 16 residues. As to this clone: What it binds is unknown.

General study points: The study linked higher blood T cell density to longer overall survival.

Profiling relied on immunoSEQ multiplex PCR, and the TCRdb table lists in-frame clones only, not all of them. Of roughly 40,000 clones listed, 81% are singletons. This TCR came from a male donor aged 60 or over with stage II lung adenocarcinoma. The chain is built from TRBV15 and TRBJ1-5; D is uncertain. The sequenced sample was peripheral blood mononuclear cells, obtained before any cancer treatment. CDR3: CATSRDLSGEGQPQHF. The CDR3 nucleotides are TGTGCCACCAGCAGAGATCTCTCGGGCGAGGGTCAGCCCCAGCATTTT.